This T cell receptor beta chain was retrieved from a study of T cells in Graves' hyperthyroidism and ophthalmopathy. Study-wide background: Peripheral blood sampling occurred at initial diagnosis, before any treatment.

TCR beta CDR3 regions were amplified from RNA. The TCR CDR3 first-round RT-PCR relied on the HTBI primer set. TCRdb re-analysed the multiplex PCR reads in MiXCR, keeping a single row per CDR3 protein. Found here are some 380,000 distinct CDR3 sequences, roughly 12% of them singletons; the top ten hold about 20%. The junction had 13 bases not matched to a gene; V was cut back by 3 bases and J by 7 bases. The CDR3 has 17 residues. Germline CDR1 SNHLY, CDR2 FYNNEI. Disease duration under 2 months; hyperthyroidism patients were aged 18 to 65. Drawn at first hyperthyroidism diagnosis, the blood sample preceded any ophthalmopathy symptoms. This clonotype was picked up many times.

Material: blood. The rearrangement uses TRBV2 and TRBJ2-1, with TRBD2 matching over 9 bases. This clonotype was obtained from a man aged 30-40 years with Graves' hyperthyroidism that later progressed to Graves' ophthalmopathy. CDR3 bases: TGTGCCAGCAGTGAGAAGGTAGCGGGGGCAATCAGAAATGAGCAGTTCTTC. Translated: CASSEKVAGAIRNEQFF.